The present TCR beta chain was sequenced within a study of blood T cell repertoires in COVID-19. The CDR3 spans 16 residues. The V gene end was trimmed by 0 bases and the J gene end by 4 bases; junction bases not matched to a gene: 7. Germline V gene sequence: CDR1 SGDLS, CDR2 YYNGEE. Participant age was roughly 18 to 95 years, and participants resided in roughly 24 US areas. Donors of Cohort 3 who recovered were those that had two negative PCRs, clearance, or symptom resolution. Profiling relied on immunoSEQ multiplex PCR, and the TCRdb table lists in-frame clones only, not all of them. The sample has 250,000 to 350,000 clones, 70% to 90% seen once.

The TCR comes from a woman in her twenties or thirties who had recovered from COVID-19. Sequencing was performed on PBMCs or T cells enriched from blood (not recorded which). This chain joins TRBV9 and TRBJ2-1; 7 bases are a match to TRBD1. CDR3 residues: CASSVEGGQLYNEQFF. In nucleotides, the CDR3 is TGTGCCAGCAGCGTAGAAGGGGGACAGCTATACAATGAGCAGTTCTTC.